This T cell receptor (beta chain) was identified during a study of PD-L1 blockade in urothelial cancer (dated by TCRdb to 2016 to 2017). In the study overall: Every patient began therapy around 2014 and was given atezolizumab 1,200 mg intravenously every 3 weeks. About 85% of the 29 patients were identified as males with urothelial cancer of bladder origin, and a prior smoking history was reported by 18 of 29 patients. An ECOG performance status of 0 or 1 was recorded for the patients, and 0 to 3 prior chemotherapy regimens had been received by the patients. Blood samples were analyzed 3 weeks after the start of treatment (second dose) and 6 weeks after the start of treatment. Blood samples yielded a median of about 150,000 T cells and around 83,000 unique TCRs, with median clonality roughly 0.082. Somatic, immune and clinical correlates of response to PD-L1 blockade with atezolizumab in urothelial cancer were the focus of an exploratory multi-omic analysis. Pretreatment tumor samples, along with matched peripheral blood serially collected before and after atezolizumab treatment, were subjected to TCR sequencing. Durable clinical benefit was defined as a progression-free survival longer than 6 months, and TCR features were additionally tested against progression-free survival and overall survival. Whole exome sequencing and RNA sequencing of pretreatment tumors were performed alongside TCR sequencing in the same patients. Nine patients achieved durable clinical benefit and approximately 20 did not. Under 30 patients had pretreatment blood TCR-seq, about 25 had at least one posttreatment blood collection, and about 25 had tumor TCR-seq.

Its CDR3 holds 13 amino acids, cysteine through phenylalanine. Just CDR3 DNA is preserved here, 39 bases in frame from base 1. CDR1 and CDR2 were assigned from the germline V gene as ENHRY and SYGVKD. Cut back by 8 bases and 6 bases, the V and J ends lie 11 bases apart. A cohort of 25 to 30 patients with locally advanced or metastatic urothelial carcinoma, treated at Memorial Sloan Kettering on a trial protocol, was included. Peripheral blood mononuclear cells were collected from each patient pretreatment and during treatment, giving between 1 and 8 total time points per patient. The Qiagen DNeasy Blood extraction kit was used to purify genomic DNA from total PBMCs and tumor samples. PBMCs were collected pretreatment and during treatment, and were isolated and stored as previously described. Study-level results and caveats: Because of the small sample size (n of about 30) and the many exploratory analyses performed, the results are intended to be regarded as hypothesis-generating. Improved progression-free and overall survival was associated with having pretreatment peripheral blood TCR clonality below the median. Patients with durable benefit showed greater expansion of tumor-associated TCR clones in peripheral blood 3 weeks after starting treatment (n ≈ 20, p = 0.022).

This clone was counted between two and nine times. Its antigen is unknown. Base qualities are not recorded, but no much larger clone differs from it by a single base. Each PCR received spiked-in synthetic TCR analog templates so that absolute template abundance could be estimated from read counts. TCRbeta CDR3 regions were amplified from genomic DNA with bias-controlled V and J gene primers using the immunoSEQ assay. Rearranged TCRbeta segments were sequenced at approximately 20X coverage. As for how the authors treated the data: Clustering was used to correct sequencing errors, and CDR3s were annotated against IMGT so that V, D and J genes could be assigned. Only productive TCRbeta rearrangements were used in downstream analyses, excluding out-of-frame or stop-codon sequences. To compute clonality, Shannon entropy was normalized by the log of the number of unique productive sequences and then subtracted from one. Fisher's exact test with Benjamini-Hochberg correction, using a cutoff of adjusted p below 0.01, was how clones that differed between time points or between blood and tumor were identified. The immuneACCESS repertoire file appears here via TCRdb, limited to in-frame rearrangements. These files lack a portion of the clones; in checked studies, under half of the deficit traces to unresolved V genes, and the cause of the others is not known. V, J and clone size are those of that table, while D and trimming were read from the DNA. The sample table contains 71,000 or so clones; only one count was recorded for about 88% of them. Less than 3.5% of the sample is held by the ten biggest clonotypes.

This TCR was sampled from a man in his 60s with urothelial cancer. Specimen: PBMCs, collected around atezolizumab (anti-PD-L1) treatment. The chain is assembled from TRBV10-3 and TRBJ1-6, with the identity of the D gene unclear. CDR3 protein: CAIADNTNSPLHF. In nucleotides, the sequence is TGTGCCATCGCAGACAATACTAATTCACCCCTCCACTTT.